Each of the 24 T cell receptor beta chains below was sequenced from the same sample in a study of shared clonotypes between healthy human individuals. Naive CD8 cells, CD45RO-negative and positively selected for CCR7, excluded terminally differentiated effector memory CD45RA+ cells. Repertoires were generated with immunoSEQ multiplex PCR, while TCRdb's copy carries only in-frame clones and drops some. The sample holds about 1,900,000 clones, approximately 95% seen once. What was sequenced was naive CD8+ T cells sorted from blood. These receptors all come from a man aged 18 to 29 in good health.

This rearrangement joins TRBV4-3 to TRBJ2-7; D unclear. There are 15 residues in the CDR3. Germline V gene data show CDR1 as LGHNA and CDR2 as YSLEER. V lost 1 base, J lost 1 base, and 11 bases lay in between. In DNA, the CDR3 is TGCGCCAGCAGCCAAGGAACGGCAGGTTCCTACGAGCAGTACTTC. Encoded protein: CASSQGTAGSYEQYF.

The chain carries TRBV7-8 and TRBJ2-3; tentative D call: TRBD1 (5 bases). This CDR3 has 17 amino acids. CDR1 SGHVS and CDR2 FQNEAQ come from the germline V gene. V was pared by 3 bases and J by 2 bases, with 18 bases between. CDR3 residues: CASSFARAGIITDTQYF. Written as DNA, the CDR3 is TGTGCCAGCAGCTTCGCCCGGGCAGGGATTATCACAGATACGCAGTATTTT.

V is TRBV7-9 and J is TRBJ2-3; D gene unclear. Deletions cut 8 bases from V and 0 bases from J, with 12 bases between. The germline V gene encodes CDR1 SEHNR and CDR2 FQNEAQ (reference sequence). The CDR3 runs 14 residues. The CDR3 region is CASGSTTSTDTQYF. CDR3 sequence (DNA): TGTGCCAGCGGATCCACGACAAGCACAGATACGCAGTATTTT.

The chain joins TRBV16 to TRBJ2-7, with D unresolved. This CDR3 region has 12 residues. Looked up from germline, CDR1 is KGHSY and CDR2 is FQNENV. With 3 bases removed from V and 3 bases from J, the gap between germline ends came to 6 bases. CDR3 DNA: TGTGCCAGCAGCCACCTGATCTACGAGCAGTACTTC. It encodes CASSHLIYEQYF.

CDR3: CASSRTFSLGGNEQYF. DNA for the CDR3: TGTGCCAGCAGCCGAACATTCTCTCTAGGAGGCAACGAGCAGTACTTC. The chain carries TRBV27 and TRBJ2-7; weak D call: TRBD2 (5 bases). Germline CDR1 and CDR2: MNHEY and SMNVEV (reference sequence). V gave up 6 bases and J gave up 5 bases, with 23 bases separating them. The CDR3 extends over 16 amino acids.

The genes are TRBV9 and TRBJ1-1, with D maybe TRBD1 (5 bases). The CDR3 is 14 residues long. Trimming took off 4 bases at V and 5 bases at J, with 15 bases between the two ends. In germline, CDR1 is SGDLS, CDR2 YYNGEE. The CDR3 bases are TGTGCCAGCAGCCTTGGACCGTGGGGGACTGAAGCTTTCTTT. This gives the protein CASSLGPWGTEAFF.

This chain joins TRBV19 and TRBJ1-5; D is unresolved. Trimming left V 1 base short and J 3 bases short, with 7 bases between. The germline V gene has CDR1 LNHDA and CDR2 SQIVND (reference sequence). The CDR3 sequence is 14 residues long. CDR3 amino acids: CASSIGLFNQPQHF. The CDR3 DNA follows: TGTGCCAGTAGTATAGGATTGTTCAATCAGCCCCAGCATTTT.

The CDR3 region is CASSSFDSYNEQFF. The DNA for the CDR3 is TGTGCCAGCAGCTCTTTCGACAGTTACAATGAGCAGTTCTTC. The chain is built from TRBV11-2 and TRBJ2-1; a weak D match, TRBD1 (5 bases). The CDR3 extends over 14 amino acids. V was trimmed by 4 bases and J by 4 bases, leaving 11 bases between them. CDR1 SGHAT and CDR2 FQNNGV come from the germline V gene.

The V and J genes are TRBV6-6 and TRBJ1-2; D call uncertain. From germline, CDR1 is MNHNY and CDR2 SVGAGI (reference sequence). The CDR3 runs to 14 residues. Trimming took off 0 bases at V and 6 bases at J, with 11 bases between the two ends. CDR3 in DNA: TGTGCCAGCAGTTACTCGGACGGTGTCCATGGCTACACCTTC. This gives the protein CASSYSDGVHGYTF.

The chain uses TRBV19 and TRBJ2-7; 9 nucleotides align to TRBD1. The CDR3 sequence is 15 residues long. Per germline, CDR1 LNHDA and CDR2 SQIVND (reference sequence). Trimming took 3 bases from V and 3 from J; bases not matched to a gene: 6. The CDR3 nucleotides are TGTGCCAGTAGTATCCCCGGGACAGGGTTCTACGAGCAGTACTTC. Translating it yields CASSIPGTGFYEQYF.

The rearrangement links TRBV7-3 to TRBJ1-6, with D unclear. Germline CDR1 and CDR2: SGHTA and FQGTGA. This CDR3 has 16 amino acids. V was cut by 1 base and J by 1 base, with 8 bases left in between. The DNA of the CDR3 is TGTGCCAGCAGCTTAAGCCACCCTTCCTATAATTCACCCCTCCACTTT. Amino acid sequence: CASSLSHPSYNSPLHF.

V gene TRBV16 combines with J gene TRBJ1-1, with D possibly matching TRBD1 (5 bases). Germline lookup yields CDR1 KGHSY and CDR2 FQNENV. The length of the CDR3 is 14 residues. V was pared by 0 bases and J by 4 bases, with 9 bases between. The CDR3 DNA reads as TGTGCCAGCAGCCAATCTGGAACAGGCACTGAAGCTTTCTTT. Its protein product is CASSQSGTGTEAFF.

This chain connects TRBV27 to TRBJ2-1; D might be TRBD1 (6 bases). This CDR3 has 14 residues. V was trimmed by 7 bases and J by 6 bases, leaving 16 bases between them. In germline, CDR1 is MNHEY, CDR2 SMNVEV (reference sequence). CDR3 residues: CASKAQGVPNEQFF. In DNA, the CDR3 is TGTGCCAGCAAGGCACAGGGAGTACCCAATGAGCAGTTCTTC.

The chain has TRBV7-8 and TRBJ2-3; TRBD2 agrees at 7 bases. The CDR3 runs to 16 residues. Germline CDR1 and CDR2: SGHVS and FQNEAQ. With V trimmed by 3 bases and J by 3 bases, 9 bases remained unmatched. The CDR3 DNA reads TGTGCCAGCAGCTTTCCTCAGGGAGGGTTAACAGATACGCAGTATTTT. This encodes CASSFPQGGLTDTQYF.

The chain uses TRBV2 and TRBJ2-3; D is possibly TRBD2 (6 bases). This CDR3 is 14 amino acids long. Germline V CDR1 and CDR2: SNHLY, FYNNEI. Trimming left V 9 bases short and J 0 bases short, with 13 bases between. The CDR3 nucleotides read TGTGCCAGTCCTCCGGGGACTAGCACAGATACGCAGTATTTT. This translates into CASPPGTSTDTQYF. Complete variable domain (other parts from reference TRBV2 and TRBJ2-3): EPEVTQTPSHQVTQMGQEVILRCVPISNHLYFYWYRQILGQKVEFLVSFYNNEISEKSEIFDDQFSVERPDGSNFTLKIRSTKLEDSAMYFCASPPGTSTDTQYFGPGTRLTVL.

A few counts support this clone. The chain has TRBV5-6 and TRBJ1-5; a weak D match, TRBD1 (6 bases). Per the germline V gene, CDR1 is SGHDT and CDR2 is YYEEEE. The V and J ends lost 5 bases and 4 bases respectively, with 10 bases between them. The CDR3 totals 13 residues. The CDR3: CASSQQGNQPQHF. The CDR3 DNA reads TGTGCCAGCAGTCAACAGGGAAATCAGCCCCAGCATTTT.

On this clone itself: This CDR3 is also generated by other DNA sequences in the sample. The rearrangement joins TRBV6-5 to TRBJ1-1; no firm D call. The V gene lost 0 bases and the J gene lost 0 bases, with 8 bases spanning the gap. The CDR3 extends over 15 amino acids. CDR1 is MNHEY and CDR2 is SVGAGI in the germline V gene. CDR3 in amino acids: CASSYSMGMNTEAFF. Written as DNA, the CDR3 is TGTGCCAGCAGTTACTCGATGGGTATGAACACTGAAGCTTTCTTT.

The chain couples TRBV27 to TRBJ1-4, with a possible D match to TRBD1 (6 bases). Germline CDR1 reads MNHEY; CDR2 reads SMNVEV (reference sequence). Trimming took 10 bases from V and 7 from J, leaving 25 bases between them. CDR3 length equals 16 residues. The CDR3 sequence is CATGNGGAIPIEKLFF. CDR3 coding DNA: TGTGCCACCGGGAACGGGGGCGCAATTCCAATTGAAAAACTGTTTTTT.

The genes are TRBV7-2 and TRBJ2-7; 8 nucleotides align to TRBD2. Losses at the gene ends were 2 bases for V and 5 bases for J; bases not matched to a gene: 8. Germline V gene data show CDR1 as SGHTA and CDR2 as FQGNSA. This CDR3 region has 15 residues. The CDR3 here is CASSLLTGGLDEQYF. The CDR3 nucleotides read TGTGCCAGCAGCTTATTAACGGGAGGGCTGGACGAGCAGTACTTC.

The DNA for the CDR3 is TGTGCCAGCAGTGCACAGGGGGCCCGCTCAGCTTTCTTT. This gives the protein CASSAQGARSAFF. V is TRBV27 and J is TRBJ1-1; 9 bases match TRBD1. Germline V gene sequence: CDR1 MNHEY, CDR2 SMNVEV (reference sequence). The junction had 8 bases not matched to a gene; V was cut back by 5 bases and J by 10 bases. This CDR3 is 13 amino acids long.

The chain has TRBV28 and TRBJ2-5, with 10 bases matching TRBD2. Trimming at V came to 7 bases and at J to 5 bases, leaving 13 bases not matched to a gene. The CDR3 contains 16 residues. The germline CDR1 and CDR2 sequences are MDHEN and SYDVKM. The CDR3 nucleotides are TGTGCCAGCACCCAGGGAGCGGGGGGGCCCGGGGAGACCCAGTACTTC. Amino acids: CASTQGAGGPGETQYF.

Here the CDR3 DNA reads TGTGCCAGCAGTTGGACTAGCGGGACCTACCGGGAGCTGTTTTTT. It encodes CASSWTSGTYRELFF. The gene calls are TRBV2 and TRBJ2-2, with TRBD2 matching over 12 bases. Germline V lookup: CDR1 SNHLY, CDR2 FYNNEI. The CDR3 extends over 15 amino acids. V dropped 5 bases and J dropped 9; count of bases not matched to a gene: 7.

As for this clone: Additional DNA sequences in this sample encode the identical CDR3. The chain uses TRBV6-1 and TRBJ2-7, with D uncertain. CDR3 length: 12 residues. Trimming took off 2 bases at V and 5 bases at J, with 7 bases between the two ends. Germline-derived CDR1 and CDR2 are MNHNS and SASEGT. The CDR3 DNA is TGTGCCAGCAGTGAACTGGGTAACGAGCAGTACTTC. The encoded protein is CASSELGNEQYF.

This chain links TRBV4-1 with TRBJ1-6; D call uncertain. Trimming shortened V by 2 bases and J by 10 bases, and 15 bases separated the two germline ends. The CDR3 totals 15 residues. Looked up from germline, CDR1 is MGHRA and CDR2 is YSYEKL. The CDR3 spells CASSQLFESGSPLHF. The CDR3 DNA reads TGCGCCAGCAGCCAACTTTTCGAGAGCGGGTCACCCCTCCACTTT.